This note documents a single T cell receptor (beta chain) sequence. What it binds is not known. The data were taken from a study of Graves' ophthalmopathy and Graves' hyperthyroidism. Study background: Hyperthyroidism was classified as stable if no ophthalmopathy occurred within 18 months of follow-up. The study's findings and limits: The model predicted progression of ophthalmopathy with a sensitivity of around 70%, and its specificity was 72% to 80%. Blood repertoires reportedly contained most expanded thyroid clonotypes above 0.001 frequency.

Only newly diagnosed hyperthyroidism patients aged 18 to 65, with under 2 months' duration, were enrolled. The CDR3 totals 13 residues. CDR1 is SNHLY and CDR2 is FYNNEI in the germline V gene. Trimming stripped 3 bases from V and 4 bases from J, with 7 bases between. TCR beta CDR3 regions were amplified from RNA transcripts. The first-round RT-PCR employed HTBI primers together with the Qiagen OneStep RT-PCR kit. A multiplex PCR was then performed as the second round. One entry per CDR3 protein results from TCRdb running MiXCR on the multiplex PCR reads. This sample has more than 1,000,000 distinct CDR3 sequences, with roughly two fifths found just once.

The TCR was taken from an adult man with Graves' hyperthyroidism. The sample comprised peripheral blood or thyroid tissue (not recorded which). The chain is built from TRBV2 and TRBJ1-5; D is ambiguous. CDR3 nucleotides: TGTGCCAGCAGTGACGAGGTAAATCAGCCCCAGCATTTT. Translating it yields CASSDEVNQPQHF.